The T cell receptor (beta chain) described here comes from a study of CD8 T cells in Susac syndrome. Study-level background: Within the sequenced Susac syndrome patient group, six exhibited active disease and about eight were in remission. Patients with Susac syndrome were therapy-naive, on corticosteroids, or on intravenous immunoglobulin alone at blood draw.

TCR beta sequences were obtained from blood CD8+ and CD4+ T cells. The CDR3 contains 16 residues. V was trimmed by 0 bases and J by 6 bases, leaving 14 bases between them. CDR1 is LGHNA, CDR2 YSLEER, per germline. RNA was extracted with the RNeasy kit, and a quantity of about 0.45 to 1 ug was reverse transcribed using random hexamers. Amplification of TCR beta CDR3 was carried out by immunoSEQ multiplex PCR, which covered 54 Vbeta and 13 Jbeta segments. TCRdb re-called the immunoSEQ multiplex PCR reads with MiXCR, one entry per CDR3 protein. Found here are approximately 190,000 distinct CDR3 sequences, under 97% of them singletons; the top ten hold approximately 0.1%.

Input material: CD4+ T cells from PBMCs. The chain combines TRBV4-3 with TRBJ2-2, with D maybe TRBD2 (6 bases). This receptor was identified in a human donor with Susac syndrome. The CDR3 bases are TGCGCCAGCAGCCAAGAGACTAGGGCTATCGCCGGGGAGCTGTTTTTT. Translated: CASSQETRAIAGELFF.